The 27 T cell receptor beta chains below were found in one sample sequenced in a study of radiotherapy plus CTLA-4 blockade in lung cancer. TCRdb's table, derived via immunoSEQ multiplex PCR, lists solely in-frame clones and lacks some. Of 35,000 to 40,000 clones listed, 80% to 90% are singletons. The specimen was peripheral blood, collected from a patient treated with radiotherapy plus ipilimumab. These receptors were collected from a human donor with non-small cell lung cancer whose response to radiotherapy plus ipilimumab could not be evaluated.

The genes are TRBV4-1 and TRBJ2-7, with a tentative D call TRBD1 (5 bases). Germline V lookup: CDR1 MGHRA, CDR2 YSYEKL. The CDR3 is made up of 14 amino acids. Trimming pared 4 bases from V and 2 bases from J, leaving 12 bases between. The CDR3 nucleotides are TGCGCCAGCAGCCGTTTCAGGGCCACCTACGAGCAGTACTTC. Translated, it gives CASSRFRATYEQYF.

Judged by abundance, this clone is large. The rearrangement uses TRBV15 and TRBJ1-4, with 9 bases matching TRBD1. After removal of 5 bases from V and 8 bases from J, the junction contained 9 bases not matched to a gene. The germline gives CDR1 LNHNV, CDR2 YYDKDF (reference sequence). The CDR3 contains 15 residues. The CDR3 sequence: CATSRWTGVNEKLFF. Written as DNA, the CDR3 is TGTGCCACCAGCCGATGGACAGGGGTAAACGAAAAACTGTTTTTT.

V gene TRBV28 combines with J gene TRBJ2-7; TRBD1 agrees at 7 bases. Germline V lookup: CDR1 MDHEN, CDR2 SYDVKM. The CDR3 loop spans 13 amino acids. The V and J ends lost 10 bases and 4 bases, in that order; junction bases with no gene match: 10. The CDR3 sequence is CAIFNRDRYEQYF. The CDR3 DNA reads as TGTGCCATCTTCAACCGGGACAGATACGAGCAGTACTTC. Full variable domain (rest looked up from reference TRBV28 and TRBJ2-7): DVKVTQSSRYLVKRTGEKVFLECVQDMDHENMFWYRQDPGLGLRLIYFSYDVKMKEKGDIPEGYSVSREKKERFSLILESASTNQTSMYLCAIFNRDRYEQYFGPGTRLTVT.

The gene calls are TRBV7-9 and TRBJ2-3, with TRBD2 as a possible D gene (6 bases). The CDR3 totals 15 residues. Germline V gene lookup returns CDR1 SEHNR and CDR2 FQNEAQ (reference sequence). Trimming left V 5 bases short and J 6 bases short, with 18 bases between. The CDR3 is CASSPGLLLRDTQYF. As DNA, the CDR3 is TGTGCCAGCAGCCCGGGACTCCTCCTCCGGGATACGCAGTATTTT. Combining the CDR3 with reference TRBV7-9 and TRBJ2-3 gives the whole variable domain DTGVSQNPRHKITKRGQNVTFRCDPISEHNRLYWYRQTLGQGPEFLTYFQNEAQLEKSRLLSDRFSAERPKGSFSTLEIQRTEQGDSAMYLCASSPGLLLRDTQYFGPGTRLTVL.

The chain carries TRBV5-8 and TRBJ2-3; TRBD2 aligns across 11 bases. The CDR3 contains 16 residues. V lost 5 bases and J lost 2; bases outside the gene matches: 7. CDR1 is SGHTS and CDR2 is YDEGEE in the germline V gene. CDR3 region: CASRQGTSGPTDTQYF. CDR3 coding DNA: TGTGCCAGCAGGCAAGGGACTAGCGGACCCACAGATACGCAGTATTTT.

The chain joins TRBV5-1 to TRBJ1-2; 8 nucleotides agree with TRBD1. This CDR3 is built from 14 residues. Germline V gene data show CDR1 as SGHRS and CDR2 as YFSETQ. The V gene end was trimmed by 1 base and the J gene end by 7 bases; junction bases not matched to a gene: 6. The CDR3 DNA reads as TGCGCCAGCAGCTTGCGTCAGGACAGGGCTGGCTACACCTTC. This encodes CASSLRQDRAGYTF.

This chain connects TRBV7-8 to TRBJ2-7; D is perhaps TRBD2 (6 bases). V was shortened by 1 base and J by 0 bases, with 7 bases between the two germline ends. This CDR3 spans 14 amino acids. Germline CDR1 SGHVS, CDR2 FQNEAQ. CDR3 residues: CASSLEEGSYEQYF. CDR3 DNA: TGTGCCAGCAGCTTAGAGGAGGGCTCCTACGAGCAGTACTTC.

The chain couples TRBV6-6 to TRBJ2-7, with D perhaps matching TRBD1 (5 bases). The V end lost 2 bases, the J end lost 3 bases, and 17 bases lay between the germline ends. The CDR3 totals 16 residues. Germline loops: CDR1 MNHNY, CDR2 SVGAGI (reference sequence). CDR3 protein: CASSYRRTTLGYEQYF. CDR3 sequence (DNA): TGTGCCAGCAGTTACCGCCGGACAACTCTTGGCTACGAGCAGTACTTC.

The gene calls are TRBV27 and TRBJ2-3, with 7 nucleotides matching TRBD2. The germline gives CDR1 MNHEY, CDR2 SMNVEV (reference sequence). Unmatched junction bases numbered 8, after V lost 3 bases and J lost 2 bases. The CDR3 runs to 16 residues. In DNA, the CDR3 is TGTGCCAGCAGTTTCCGGGATAGCGGGTTCACAGATACGCAGTATTTT. Protein sequence: CASSFRDSGFTDTQYF.

The table lists this clone with a count of one. This chain links TRBV6-1 with TRBJ2-7; 8 bases fit TRBD1. V lost 6 bases to trimming and J lost 6 bases; unmatched junction nucleotides: 4. Germline CDR1 and CDR2: MNHNS and SASEGT. The CDR3 is made up of 12 amino acids. The CDR3 sequence is CASRGDRGEQYF. For the CDR3, the DNA is TGTGCCAGCAGAGGAGACAGGGGCGAGCAGTACTTC.

V usage is TRBV14 and J usage is TRBJ2-1; 10 bases map to TRBD2. J was trimmed by 0 bases and V by 0 bases; bases with no gene match: 23. Germline CDR1 reads SGHDN; CDR2 reads FVKESK. The CDR3 sequence is 24 residues long. The CDR3 is CASSQDYGPPPRSGGTFSYNEQFF. The CDR3 coding sequence is TGTGCCAGCAGCCAAGATTATGGACCCCCGCCCCGTAGCGGGGGGACTTTCTCCTACAATGAGCAGTTCTTC. Based on the CDR3 plus reference TRBV14 and TRBJ2-1, the full variable domain is EAGVTQFPSHSVIEKGQTVTLRCDPISGHDNLYWYRRVMGKEIKFLLHFVKESKQDESGMPNNRFLAERTGGTYSTLKVQPAELEDSGVYFCASSQDYGPPPRSGGTFSYNEQFFGPGTRLTVL.

The rearrangement joins TRBV2 to TRBJ1-3, with 8 bases identical to TRBD1. CDR3 length equals 16 residues. Trimming took 1 base from V and 4 from J; bases not matched to a gene: 6. Germline assignment: CDR1 SNHLY and CDR2 FYNNEI. DNA for the CDR3: TGTGCCAGCAGTGAAGGCAGGGGGCGGTTCGGAAACACCATATATTTT. Residues: CASSEGRGRFGNTIYF.

CDR3 protein: CASSEGPGGSYEQYF. CDR3 DNA sequence: TGTGCCAGCAGTGAAGGTCCAGGTGGGTCCTACGAGCAGTACTTC. This chain connects TRBV6-1 to TRBJ2-5; the D is unclear. The J call is in doubt because the DNA end fits TRBJ2-7 better. CDR1 and CDR2 (germline): MNHNS, SASEGT. The CDR3 length is 15 residues.

The rearrangement uses TRBV4-1 and TRBJ2-5, with 11 bases fitting TRBD2. The CDR3 sequence is 19 residues long. The J segment lost 2 bases and the V segment lost 2 bases, leaving 13 bases of the junction unmatched. Germline CDR1 and CDR2: MGHRA and YSYEKL. The CDR3 loop is CASSQNWPGLAELQETQYF. The CDR3 region has the DNA TGCGCCAGCAGCCAAAATTGGCCGGGACTAGCGGAGCTACAAGAGACCCAGTACTTC.

This clone was picked up one time. The V call is TRBV7-2, the J call TRBJ2-3, with D perhaps TRBD1 (6 bases). This CDR3 is built from 12 residues. V was pared by 5 bases and J by 7 bases, with 10 bases between. Germline V gene lookup returns CDR1 SGHTA and CDR2 FQGNSA. The CDR3 region has the DNA TGTGCCAGCAGCGCCACAGGGTATACGCAGTATTTT. Translated: CASSATGYTQYF.

The chain employs TRBV18 and TRBJ2-5, with TRBD2 matching over 8 bases. V lost 3 bases, J lost 1 base, and 1 base stayed unmatched. The germline CDR1 and CDR2 sequences are KGHSH and LQKENI. This CDR3 region has 14 residues. CDR3 sequence (DNA): TGTGCCAGCTCACCTACTAGCGGCCAAGAGACCCAGTACTTC. It is translated as CASSPTSGQETQYF.

The chain recombines TRBV27 with TRBJ1-1; 11 bases are shared with TRBD1. Losses at the gene ends were 1 base for V and 9 bases for J; bases not matched to a gene: 4. CDR3 length: 14 amino acids. Germline lookup yields CDR1 MNHEY and CDR2 SMNVEV (reference sequence). CDR3 loop: CASSLLDRGRKAFF. Here the CDR3 DNA reads TGTGCCAGCAGTTTATTGGACAGGGGGCGCAAAGCTTTCTTT.

This chain uses TRBV28 with TRBJ2-7; no clear D. The CDR3 covers 11 residues. V was pared by 4 bases and J by 6 bases, with 7 bases between. Germline lookup yields CDR1 MDHEN and CDR2 SYDVKM. The CDR3 reads CASSSSVEQYF. Written as DNA, the CDR3 is TGTGCCAGCAGTTCCAGCGTCGAGCAGTACTTC.

The chain couples TRBV7-9 to TRBJ1-2, with D perhaps matching TRBD1 (6 bases). With 4 bases removed from V and 13 bases from J, the gap between germline ends came to 16 bases. This CDR3 contains 12 residues. Germline V gene data show CDR1 as SEHNR and CDR2 as FQNEAQ (reference sequence). Written as DNA, the CDR3 is TGTGCCAGCAGCTGGGGGCCGGGACACACCACCTTC. It codes for CASSWGPGHTTF.

V and J are TRBV7-9 and TRBJ2-7, with TRBD1 matching 8 bases. Trimming at V came to 6 bases and at J to 6 bases, leaving 7 bases not matched to a gene. Germline V gives CDR1 SEHNR, CDR2 FQNEAQ (reference sequence). The length of the CDR3 is 13 residues. The CDR3: CASSSGTGLEQYF. The DNA of the CDR3 is TGTGCCAGCAGTTCCGGGACAGGCCTCGAGCAGTACTTC.

The chain recombines TRBV2 with TRBJ1-1; possibly TRBD1 for D (5 bases). CDR1 is SNHLY, CDR2 FYNNEI, per germline. V was cut by 5 bases and J by 3 bases, with 16 bases left in between. This CDR3 is 15 amino acids long. CDR3 bases: TGTGCCAGCAGTAGAGCCCTCCGGGGGGACACTGAAGCTTTCTTT. This sequence encodes CASSRALRGDTEAFF.

The CDR3 DNA reads TGCGCCAGCAGCCAAGCGGGTGGAGGCAATTCACCCCTCCACTTT. Translated, it gives CASSQAGGGNSPLHF. This chain joins TRBV4-1 and TRBJ1-6; unclear D gene. There are 15 residues in the CDR3. Deletions cut 1 base from V and 7 bases from J, with 11 bases between. Germline lookup yields CDR1 MGHRA and CDR2 YSYEKL.

The chain carries TRBV9 and TRBJ2-7, with a possible D match to TRBD1 (5 bases). The CDR3 length is 16 residues. The V and J ends lost 2 bases and 5 bases respectively, with 20 bases between them. The V gene's germline CDR1 is SGDLS and CDR2 YYNGEE. The CDR3 region is CASSVGLSAGMDEQYF. The CDR3 nucleotides read TGTGCCAGCAGCGTGGGCCTTTCTGCAGGGATGGACGAGCAGTACTTC.

The CDR3: CASSLAPETALYQETQYF. The DNA for the CDR3 is TGTGCCAGCAGCTTAGCCCCGGAGACAGCCCTATACCAAGAGACCCAGTACTTC. V gene TRBV7-8 combines with J gene TRBJ2-5; TRBD1 might be the D (5 bases). Germline CDR1 and CDR2: SGHVS and FQNEAQ. CDR3 length equals 18 residues. V lost 0 bases and J 0 bases, leaving 17 bases between the germline ends.

CDR3: CASSPVGPEQFF. The CDR3 DNA follows: TGTGCCAGCTCTCCAGTGGGCCCCGAGCAGTTCTTC. The chain has TRBV18 and TRBJ2-1; D not certain. The CDR3 has 12 amino acids. Germline V gives CDR1 KGHSH, CDR2 LQKENI. With 6 bases removed from V and 10 bases from J, the gap between germline ends came to 13 bases.

As to this clone: Other DNA sequences within the sample encode an identical CDR3. V usage is TRBV2 and J usage is TRBJ2-2, with 10 bases lining up with TRBD1. Germline V lookup: CDR1 SNHLY, CDR2 FYNNEI. The CDR3 consists of 14 residues. The ends lost 7 bases at V and 5 bases at J; junction bases unmatched: 4. CDR3 region: CASIGQGGTGELFF. In DNA, the CDR3 is TGTGCCAGCATCGGACAGGGGGGGACCGGGGAGCTGTTTTTT.

V usage is TRBV10-3 and J usage is TRBJ2-5; 8 bases map to TRBD1. In germline, CDR1 is ENHRY, CDR2 SYGVKD. Trimming at V came to 4 bases and at J to 3 bases, leaving 7 bases not matched to a gene. The CDR3 runs 15 residues. In nucleotides, the CDR3 is TGTGCCATCAGTGGGACAGGGACAAGAGAAGAGACCCAGTACTTC. Protein product: CAISGTGTREETQYF.